These 29 T cell receptor beta chains came from one sample sequenced in a study of shared clonotypes between healthy human individuals. Using immunoSEQ multiplex PCR, the repertoire was profiled, and TCRdb retains in-frame clones only, with some absent. The sample lists 450,000 to 600,000 clones, about 80% occurring once. The sequencing sample was made of PBMCs. Every receptor here comes from a woman aged 40 to 50 in good health. Some clones in this sample may be carry-over from other donors' samples.

The chain combines TRBV6-5 with TRBJ2-1, with 8 nucleotides matching TRBD1. Germline assignment: CDR1 MNHEY and CDR2 SVGAGI. This CDR3 is built from 14 residues. J was trimmed by 8 bases and V by 4 bases; bases with no gene match: 7. The CDR3 DNA is TGTGCCAGCAGTTGGGGGGACAGGCATTATGAGCAGTTCTTC. The encoded protein is CASSWGDRHYEQFF.

The chain joins TRBV7-2 to TRBJ2-3; 15 bases are a match to TRBD2. Germline V gene data show CDR1 as SGHTA and CDR2 as FQGNSA. This CDR3 contains 16 residues. V gave up 4 bases and J gave up 3 bases; unmatched junction bases: 2. CDR3 loop: CASSSGLAGGTDTQYF. CDR3 nucleotide sequence: TGTGCCAGCAGCTCCGGACTAGCGGGGGGGACAGATACGCAGTATTTT.

The count of this clone is one. This chain joins TRBV18 and TRBJ2-7, with 13 nucleotides matching TRBD2. The CDR3 is 14 amino acids. The junction had 1 base not matched to a gene; V was cut back by 4 bases and J by 4 bases. CDR1 and CDR2 from the germline V gene are KGHSH and LQKENI. For the CDR3, the DNA is TGTGCCAGCTCACTGACTAGCGGGGGGTACGAGCAGTACTTC. Amino acid sequence: CASSLTSGGYEQYF.

With regard to this clone: A read error may account for a junction end that differs from germline. The rearrangement uses TRBV20-1 and TRBJ2-7, with a weak D call TRBD2 (6 bases). The CDR3 loop spans 11 amino acids. Germline-derived CDR1 and CDR2 are DFQATT and SNEGSKA (reference sequence). This CDR3 is CSAPTAGPTSF. CDR3 DNA: TGCAGTGCCCCTACGGCGGGACCAACGAGCTTC.

V gene TRBV7-3 combines with J gene TRBJ2-1, with no clear D. V dropped 1 base and J dropped 12 bases, with 16 bases sitting between them. There are 14 residues in the CDR3. The germline gives CDR1 SGHTA, CDR2 FQGTGA. The CDR3 DNA reads TGTGCCAGCAGCTTAAATCCCAAGACTCTTCTGCAGTTCTTC. Amino acids: CASSLNPKTLLQFF.

The CDR3 spells CASSPTSGRRETQYF. CDR3 nucleotide sequence: TGTGCCAGCTCACCTACTAGCGGGAGGCGAGAGACCCAGTACTTC. The chain uses TRBV18 and TRBJ2-5; 12 nucleotides agree with TRBD2. The CDR3 consists of 15 residues. J gave up 4 bases and V 3 bases, and 3 bases lay outside the gene matches. The germline V gene encodes CDR1 KGHSH and CDR2 LQKENI.

This clone occurred many times. The rearrangement joins TRBV9 to TRBJ2-3; 12 nucleotides align to TRBD2. CDR1 and CDR2 (germline): SGDLS, YYNGEE. With 3 bases clipped from V and 4 bases from J, the junction kept 6 bases outside the gene matches. The CDR3 is 16 residues long. The chain's CDR3 is CASSARLAGDADTQYF. The CDR3 region has the DNA TGTGCCAGCAGCGCTAGACTAGCGGGAGACGCAGATACGCAGTATTTT.

V gene TRBV5-1 combines with J gene TRBJ2-1, with TRBD1 matching 9 bases. The germline CDR1 and CDR2 sequences are SGHRS and YFSETQ. This CDR3 is built from 16 residues. The V and J ends lost 3 bases and 2 bases, in that order; junction bases with no gene match: 6. As DNA, the CDR3 is TGCGCCAGCAGCTCCCGTGGGACAGGGACCTACAATGAGCAGTTCTTC. Protein product: CASSSRGTGTYNEQFF.

The J gene is TRBJ2-1, the V gene TRBV29-1; 8 bases line up with TRBD1. Germline CDR1 SQVTM, CDR2 ANQGSEA. This CDR3 comprises 16 residues. Losses at the gene ends were 5 bases for V and 0 bases for J; bases not matched to a gene: 9. The DNA of the CDR3 is TGCAGCGTTCCCCCCCGGACAGGGCGCTCCTACAATGAGCAGTTCTTC. Protein product: CSVPPRTGRSYNEQFF.

This chain joins TRBV6-5 and TRBJ2-5; tentatively, D is TRBD1 (5 bases). Trimming removed 6 bases from V and 3 bases from J, with 11 bases in between. This CDR3 is 13 amino acids long. Germline CDR1 is MNHEY and CDR2 is SVGAGI. The CDR3, as DNA: TGTGCCAGCAGCCGAGACAGTGAAGAGACCCAGTACTTC. It specifies CASSRDSEETQYF.

This clone is a singleton in its sample. The CDR3 reads CASSFDGKNIQYF. CDR3 nucleotide sequence: TGTGCCAGCAGCTTTGATGGGAAAAACATTCAGTACTTC. The chain employs TRBV13 and TRBJ2-4; unclear D gene. Trimming left V 3 bases short and J 4 bases short, with 7 bases between. Per germline, CDR1 PRHDT and CDR2 FYEKMQ (reference sequence). The CDR3 length is 13 residues.

There are a few counts of this clone. This chain links TRBV4-2 with TRBJ1-4, with D tentatively TRBD1 (5 bases). The CDR3 has 16 amino acids. CDR1 is LGHNA, CDR2 YNFKEQ, per germline. Between the trimmed V and J ends, which lost 0 bases and 3 bases, there was a span of 11 bases. This CDR3 reads CASSQDRDPSNEKLFF. The CDR3 bases are TGTGCCAGCAGCCAAGACAGGGACCCTTCTAATGAAAAACTGTTTTTT.

The chain joins TRBV6-1 to TRBJ1-5; TRBD1 matches 9 bases. Unmatched junction bases numbered 9, after V lost 4 bases and J lost 2 bases. This CDR3 comprises 17 residues. Germline V gene data show CDR1 as MNHNS and CDR2 as SASEGT. CDR3 loop: CASSARQGGGGNQPQHF. The DNA of the CDR3 is TGTGCCAGCAGTGCAAGACAGGGGGGCGGGGGCAATCAGCCCCAGCATTTT.

V usage is TRBV4-2 and J usage is TRBJ2-1; a weak D match, TRBD2 (5 bases). Trimming took 3 bases from V and 0 from J, leaving 6 bases between them. The CDR3 runs 14 residues. Germline V lookup: CDR1 LGHNA, CDR2 YNFKEQ. This CDR3 reads CASSHGDSYNEQFF. DNA for the CDR3: TGTGCCAGCAGCCACGGGGACTCCTACAATGAGCAGTTCTTC.

The chain couples TRBV7-3 to TRBJ2-1; 10 bases agree with TRBD2. V lost 5 bases to trimming and J lost 5 bases; unmatched junction nucleotides: 9. The CDR3 consists of 16 residues. The germline V gene encodes CDR1 SGHTA and CDR2 FQGTGA. The CDR3 is CASSATGTSANNEQFF. CDR3 in DNA: TGTGCCAGCAGCGCCACCGGGACTAGCGCCAACAATGAGCAGTTCTTC.

The chain joins TRBV27 to TRBJ2-4; weak D call: TRBD1 (6 bases). This CDR3 spans 15 amino acids. From germline, CDR1 is MNHEY and CDR2 SMNVEV (reference sequence). V was pared by 6 bases and J by 3 bases, with 15 bases between. CDR3 in amino acids: CASRSTGVGKNIQYF. The CDR3 DNA reads TGTGCCAGCAGATCGACAGGCGTCGGCAAAAACATTCAGTACTTC.

The chain couples TRBV28 to TRBJ2-7; TRBD1 might be the D (5 bases). The V end lost 4 bases, the J end lost 2 bases, and 15 bases lay between the germline ends. The CDR3 is 15 residues long. Germline CDR1 MDHEN, CDR2 SYDVKM. The CDR3 loop reads CASSWPDSSAYEQYF. The CDR3 DNA follows: TGTGCCAGCAGTTGGCCCGACAGTTCCGCCTACGAGCAGTACTTC.

The chain uses TRBV7-2 and TRBJ2-3; 12 bases line up with TRBD2. Germline V CDR1 and CDR2: SGHTA, FQGNSA. The CDR3 is 17 amino acids. Unmatched junction bases numbered 8, after V lost 6 bases and J lost 1 base. The CDR3 here is CASREPGLAGGTDTQYF. The CDR3 DNA reads as TGTGCCAGCAGGGAACCGGGACTAGCGGGTGGCACAGATACGCAGTATTTT.

The J gene is TRBJ2-7, the V gene TRBV7-8; D gene ambiguous. Germline-derived CDR1 and CDR2 are SGHVS and FQNEAQ. V lost 1 base and J lost 2, with 9 bases in between. The CDR3 is 14 amino acids. Here the CDR3 DNA reads TGTGCCAGCAGCTTAGTCCCGAATACCTACGAGCAGTACTTC. It encodes CASSLVPNTYEQYF.

The J gene is TRBJ2-1, the V gene TRBV7-3, with 10 positions matching TRBD2. The CDR3 consists of 15 residues. Losses at the gene ends were 3 bases for V and 10 bases for J; bases not matched to a gene: 9. The germline V gene encodes CDR1 SGHTA and CDR2 FQGTGA. CDR3 sequence reads: CASSFASGSSGEQFF. Written as DNA, the CDR3 is TGTGCCAGCAGCTTTGCTAGCGGGAGTTCCGGGGAGCAGTTCTTC.

This chain uses TRBV18 with TRBJ1-4; 12 nucleotides line up with TRBD1. Trimming removed 3 bases from V and 8 bases from J; junction bases left unmatched: 7. Germline loops: CDR1 KGHSH, CDR2 LQKENI. This CDR3 spans 16 amino acids. The CDR3 spells CASSPSGQGAQEKLFF. CDR3 sequence (DNA): TGTGCCAGCTCACCGTCGGGACAGGGGGCGCAAGAAAAACTGTTTTTT.

The chain recombines TRBV9 with TRBJ2-7, with TRBD2 matching over 11 bases. The V gene's germline CDR1 is SGDLS and CDR2 YYNGEE. This CDR3 is built from 14 residues. Trimming took 5 bases from V and 2 from J; bases not matched to a gene: 3. DNA for the CDR3: TGTGCCAGCAGTCCTAGCGGGAGGCCCTACGAGCAGTACTTC. This gives the protein CASSPSGRPYEQYF.

The rearrangement links TRBV5-1 to TRBJ2-7; no definite D call. CDR3 length: 14 amino acids. V gave up 0 bases and J gave up 0 bases, with 7 bases separating them. Germline loops: CDR1 SGHRS, CDR2 YFSETQ. CDR3 residues: CASSLVPSSYEQYF. Here the CDR3 DNA reads TGCGCCAGCAGCTTGGTCCCGAGCTCCTACGAGCAGTACTTC.

A remark on this clone: Given the absence of the conserved phenylalanine or tryptophan at the CDR3 end, a read error is likely. The J gene is TRBJ2-7, the V gene TRBV4-3; possibly TRBD1 or TRBD2 for D (6 bases each). The CDR3 is made up of 14 amino acids. Germline V lookup: CDR1 LGHNA, CDR2 YSLEER. Trimming took off 3 bases at V and 5 bases at J, with 14 bases between the two ends. CDR3: CASSHSAGGNEQYS. CDR3 coding DNA: TGCGCCAGCAGCCACTCCGCCGGGGGCAACGAGCAGTACTCC.

V gene TRBV9 combines with J gene TRBJ2-7, with 10 nucleotides matching TRBD2. The germline gives CDR1 SGDLS, CDR2 YYNGEE. The V gene end was trimmed by 4 bases and the J gene end by 3 bases; junction bases not matched to a gene: 7. The CDR3 has 15 residues. CDR3 amino acids: CASSPRLAGDYEQYF. The CDR3 DNA reads as TGTGCCAGCAGCCCCCGCCTAGCGGGAGACTACGAGCAGTACTTC.

V and J are TRBV5-8 and TRBJ1-1, with no clear D. Deletions cut 10 bases from V and 4 bases from J, with 14 bases between. The CDR3 length is 12 residues. Germline V gives CDR1 SGHTS, CDR2 YDEGEE. In DNA form, the CDR3 reads TGTGCCGCTCGAGAGTGGAGCACTGAAGCTTTCTTT. Protein product: CAAREWSTEAFF. Complete variable domain (other parts from reference TRBV5-8 and TRBJ1-1): EAGVTQSPTHLIKTRGQQATLRCSPISGHTSVYWYQQALGLGLQFLLWYDEGEERNRGNFPPRFSGRQFPNYSSELNVNALELEDSALYLCAAREWSTEAFFGQGTRLTVV.

This clone was counted a few times. The gene calls are TRBV5-4 and TRBJ2-6, with 8 bases that match TRBD2. The CDR3 is 17 residues long. From germline, CDR1 is SGHNT and CDR2 YYREEE (reference sequence). V dropped 0 bases and J dropped 0; count of bases not matched to a gene: 2. The CDR3 DNA is TGTGCCAGCAGCTTGGTTGCGGGAGGCTCTGGGGCCAACGTCCTGACTTTC. As protein: CASSLVAGGSGANVLTF.

This clone occurred many times. This chain uses TRBV10-3 with TRBJ1-4, with 11 bases fitting TRBD1. Losses at the gene ends were 5 bases for V and 6 bases for J; bases not matched to a gene: 2. This CDR3 is built from 14 residues. Germline V gives CDR1 ENHRY, CDR2 SYGVKD. CDR3 protein: CAISRDRGDEKLFF. As DNA, the CDR3 is TGTGCCATCAGTCGGGACAGGGGGGATGAAAAACTGTTTTTT.

This clone was observed once. This rearrangement joins TRBV5-1 to TRBJ2-3; possibly TRBD1 for D (5 bases). In germline, CDR1 is SGHRS, CDR2 YFSETQ. The germline V and J ends were trimmed by 0 bases and 1 base, with 9 bases remaining between them. The CDR3 runs 15 residues. CDR3 sequence: CASSLDRPGTDTQYF. The CDR3 DNA follows: TGCGCCAGCAGCTTGGACAGGCCAGGCACAGATACGCAGTATTTT. The variable domain in full, completed from reference TRBV5-1 and TRBJ2-3, reads KAGVTQTPRYLIKTRGQQVTLSCSPISGHRSVSWYQQTPGQGLQFLFEYFSETQRNKGNFPGRFSGRQFSNSRSEMNVSTLELGDSALYLCASSLDRPGTDTQYFGPGTRLTVL.